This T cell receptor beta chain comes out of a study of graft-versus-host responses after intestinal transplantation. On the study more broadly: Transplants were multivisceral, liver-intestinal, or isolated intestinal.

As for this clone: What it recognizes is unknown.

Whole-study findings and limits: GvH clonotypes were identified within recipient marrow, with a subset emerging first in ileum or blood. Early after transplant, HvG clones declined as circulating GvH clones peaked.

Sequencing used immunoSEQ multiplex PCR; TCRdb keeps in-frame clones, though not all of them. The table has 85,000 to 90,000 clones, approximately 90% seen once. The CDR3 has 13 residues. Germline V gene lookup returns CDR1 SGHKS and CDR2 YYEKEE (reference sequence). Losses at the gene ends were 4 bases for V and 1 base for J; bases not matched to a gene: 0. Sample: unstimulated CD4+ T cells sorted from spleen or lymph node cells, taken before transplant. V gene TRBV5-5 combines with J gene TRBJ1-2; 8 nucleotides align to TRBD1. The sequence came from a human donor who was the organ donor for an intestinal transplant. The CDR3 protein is CASSTGGNYGYTF. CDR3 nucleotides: TGTGCCAGCAGCACAGGGGGTAACTATGGCTACACCTTC.